This is a list of T cell receptor beta chains from one sample in a study of blood T cell repertoires in COVID-19. Sequenced by immunoSEQ multiplex PCR; TCRdb stores in-frame clones only, minus some. The table has about 440,000 clones, around 89% seen once; the top ten hold over 4%. The specimen sequenced was peripheral blood. These receptors were taken from a woman between 25 and 40 years old with acute or convalescent COVID-19. Both conserved end residues are part of each CDR3. Fields, in order: D gene, J gene, V gene, clone size, CDR3 length, CDR3 DNA, CDR3 protein. The D gene is left open where the match is weak. Size is omitted from some rows. Given values are once, few, many or a class for expanded clones.

d_call: .; j_call: TRBJ1-5; v_call: TRBV30; clone_size: .; cdr3_length: 12; cdr3_nt: TGTGCCTGGAGTGTACCTAGTCAGCCCCAGCATTTT; cdr3_aa: CAWSVPSQPQHF
d_call: TRBD2; j_call: TRBJ2-1; v_call: TRBV7-6; clone_size: .; cdr3_length: 16; cdr3_nt: TGTGCCAGCAGCTTAGCTTTCCGGGGGGTCTACAATGAGCAGTTCTTC; cdr3_aa: CASSLAFRGVYNEQFF
d_call: .; j_call: TRBJ2-1; v_call: TRBV7-3; clone_size: .; cdr3_length: 17; cdr3_nt: TGTGCCAGCAGCTTAGCTGTAGGGGGGGCCCTGTACAATGAGCAGTTCTTC; cdr3_aa: CASSLAVGGALYNEQFF
d_call: TRBD1; j_call: TRBJ1-1; v_call: TRBV4-1; clone_size: once; cdr3_length: 17; cdr3_nt: TGCGCCAGCAGCTCGACCATTCAGGGACAGAAGAACACTGAAGCTTTCTTT; cdr3_aa: CASSSTIQGQKNTEAFF
d_call: .; j_call: TRBJ1-3; v_call: TRBV7-6; clone_size: .; cdr3_length: 12; cdr3_nt: TGTGCCAGCAGCCACTGGGGGGACGCCATATATTTT; cdr3_aa: CASSHWGDAIYF
d_call: .; j_call: TRBJ2-7; v_call: TRBV4-1; clone_size: few; cdr3_length: 15; cdr3_nt: TGCGCCAGCAGCCAAGATTACCAGGCCACCTACGAGCAGTACTTC; cdr3_aa: CASSQDYQATYEQYF
d_call: .; j_call: TRBJ1-6; v_call: TRBV13; clone_size: .; cdr3_length: 15; cdr3_nt: TGTGCCAGCAGCTTAAGGGCAGGGGAGGGCTCACCCCTCCACTTT; cdr3_aa: CASSLRAGEGSPLHF
d_call: .; j_call: TRBJ1-1; v_call: TRBV5-1; clone_size: .; cdr3_length: 15; cdr3_nt: TGCGCCAGCAGCTTGGGGGGCAAGACTCGCACTGAAGCTTTCTTT; cdr3_aa: CASSLGGKTRTEAFF
d_call: .; j_call: TRBJ1-1; v_call: TRBV24-1; clone_size: .; cdr3_length: 13; cdr3_nt: TGTGCCACCAGTGATTATGCTGGCCAGAAGGCTTTCTTT; cdr3_aa: CATSDYAGQKAFF
d_call: TRBD1; j_call: TRBJ2-2; v_call: TRBV2; clone_size: .; cdr3_length: 14; cdr3_nt: TGTGCCAGCAGGGGGGACAGGAACACCGGGGAGCTGTTTTTT; cdr3_aa: CASRGDRNTGELFF
d_call: TRBD1; j_call: TRBJ1-1; v_call: TRBV5-5; clone_size: .; cdr3_length: 17; cdr3_nt: TGTGCCAGCAGCTCCCGGGACAGGGGGCAACTGATATCTAAAGCTTTCTTT; cdr3_aa: CASSSRDRGQLISKAFF
d_call: .; j_call: TRBJ2-7; v_call: TRBV27; clone_size: .; cdr3_length: 12; cdr3_nt: TGTGCCAGCAGTTTCCGGGGGAGCGAGCAGTACTTC; cdr3_aa: CASSFRGSEQYF
d_call: .; j_call: TRBJ2-4; v_call: TRBV5-1; clone_size: .; cdr3_length: 16; cdr3_nt: TGCGCCAGCAGCTTGGAAGCCCAAACCCCGGGTCACATTCAGTACTTC; cdr3_aa: CASSLEAQTPGHIQYF
d_call: .; j_call: TRBJ2-7; v_call: TRBV7-9; clone_size: .; cdr3_length: 13; cdr3_nt: TGTGCCAGCAGCATCGGGACAACCTACGAGCAGTACTTC; cdr3_aa: CASSIGTTYEQYF
d_call: .; j_call: TRBJ2-6; v_call: TRBV5-6; clone_size: .; cdr3_length: 15; cdr3_nt: TGTGCCAGCAGCTGGGCTGACTCTGGGGCCAACGTCCTGACTTTC; cdr3_aa: CASSWADSGANVLTF
d_call: TRBD2; j_call: TRBJ2-3; v_call: TRBV28; clone_size: .; cdr3_length: 16; cdr3_nt: TGTGCCAGCAGTCCACAAGGGACTAGCGGGGGAGATACGCAGTATTTT; cdr3_aa: CASSPQGTSGGDTQYF
d_call: .; j_call: TRBJ2-7; v_call: TRBV6-6; clone_size: .; cdr3_length: 12; cdr3_nt: TGTGCCAGCAGTACCGTCACAGGCGAGCAGTACTTC; cdr3_aa: CASSTVTGEQYF
d_call: TRBD1; j_call: TRBJ2-7; v_call: TRBV20-1; clone_size: .; cdr3_length: 15; cdr3_nt: TGCAGTGCTAGTACTTTAGTAGACAGGGGATACGAGCAGTACTTC; cdr3_aa: CSASTLVDRGYEQYF
d_call: .; j_call: TRBJ2-5; v_call: TRBV18; clone_size: .; cdr3_length: 13; cdr3_nt: TGTGCCAGCTCGCCGGGAATTCGGGAGACCCAGTACTTC; cdr3_aa: CASSPGIRETQYF
d_call: TRBD2; j_call: TRBJ2-7; v_call: TRBV13; clone_size: .; cdr3_length: 14; cdr3_nt: TGTGCCAGCAGCCCGGGACTAGAACCCTACGAGCAGTACTTC; cdr3_aa: CASSPGLEPYEQYF
d_call: TRBD1; j_call: TRBJ2-5; v_call: TRBV30; clone_size: once; cdr3_length: 14; cdr3_nt: TGTGCCTGGAGTGAGGACAGGGGGATAGAGACCCAGTACTTC; cdr3_aa: CAWSEDRGIETQYF
d_call: TRBD1; j_call: TRBJ1-2; v_call: TRBV14; clone_size: .; cdr3_length: 17; cdr3_nt: TGTGCCAGCAGCCAAGATTGGTTCAGGGGGCAAGACTATGGCTACACCTTC; cdr3_aa: CASSQDWFRGQDYGYTF
d_call: TRBD2; j_call: TRBJ2-1; v_call: TRBV2; clone_size: few; cdr3_length: 15; cdr3_nt: TGTGCCAGCAGTGAACTGCGGGGGGGCCTGGATGAGCAGTTCTTC; cdr3_aa: CASSELRGGLDEQFF
d_call: TRBD1; j_call: TRBJ2-1; v_call: TRBV10-3; clone_size: .; cdr3_length: 14; cdr3_nt: TGTGCCATTGCCGGGACAGGGGATCTTGGTGAGCAGTTCTTC; cdr3_aa: CAIAGTGDLGEQFF
d_call: .; j_call: TRBJ2-1; v_call: TRBV6-5; clone_size: .; cdr3_length: 14; cdr3_nt: TGTGCCAGCAGTCCCATAACTAGTTCCAATGAGCAGTTCTTC; cdr3_aa: CASSPITSSNEQFF
d_call: TRBD1; j_call: TRBJ1-1; v_call: TRBV6-5; clone_size: .; cdr3_length: 15; cdr3_nt: TGTGCCAGCAGACAATCCGGGACAGGGGGGACTGAAGCTTTCTTT; cdr3_aa: CASRQSGTGGTEAFF